This T cell receptor (beta chain) comes out of a study of T cell responses to AZD1222 COVID-19 vaccine. About the study: Samples with a second dose at about 4 or about 12 weeks were pooled together. General study results and limits: Most donors were white British and more were female, and clonal diversity was possibly underestimated. When two AZD1222 doses had been given, Spike-specific TCR breadth and depth rose.

As regards this clone: Its antigen is currently unknown.

Per the germline V gene, CDR1 is SGHTA and CDR2 is FQGNSA. This CDR3 region has 15 residues. Trimming took 4 bases from V and 10 from J; bases not matched to a gene: 10. Using immunoSEQ multiplex PCR, the repertoire was profiled, and TCRdb retains in-frame clones only, with some absent. Among 90,000 to 100,000 clones listed, 70% to 90% were seen once. This specimen was peripheral blood, taken on day 0 of AZD1222 vaccination. The sequence derives from an adult in good health. The gene calls are TRBV7-2 and TRBJ1-6; TRBD1 agrees at 7 bases. CDR3 nucleotides: TGTGCCAGCAGCTCGCAGGGGGGTATGGGGTCACCCCTCCACTTT. Its translation is CASSSQGGMGSPLHF.